The 20 T cell receptor beta chains reported below all come from one sample, sequenced in a study of blood T cell repertoires in COVID-19. Clones were read by immunoSEQ multiplex PCR, and TCRdb kept only the in-frame ones, dropping some. Of some 98,000 clones listed, around four fifths are singletons. Sequencing input: peripheral blood. These receptors all stem from a man aged 65-85 years with acute or convalescent COVID-19.

V gene TRBV25-1 combines with J gene TRBJ2-2, with D perhaps matching TRBD1 (6 bases). Trimming took off 1 base at V and 2 bases at J, with 11 bases between the two ends. From germline, CDR1 is MGHDK and CDR2 SYGVNS. The CDR3 totals 16 residues. The DNA for the CDR3 is TGTGCCAGCAGTGAATGGTCCAGGGGTAACACCGGGGAGCTGTTTTTT. Translation gives CASSEWSRGNTGELFF.

The chain has TRBV9 and TRBJ1-2; 9 bases match TRBD1. V shed 3 bases, J shed 2 bases, and the junction held 5 bases outside the gene matches. There are 15 residues in the CDR3. Germline V lookup: CDR1 SGDLS, CDR2 YYNGEE. CDR3 DNA: TGTGCCAGCAGCGGAACAGGGGGCGCGAACTATGGCTACACCTTC. It translates to CASSGTGGANYGYTF.

The chain employs TRBV3-1 (or the pseudogene TRBV3-2) and TRBJ2-2, with D unresolved. Germline CDR1 LGHDT, CDR2 YNNKEL (reference sequence). Trimming removed 4 bases at V and 1 base at J, with 7 bases between. This CDR3 contains 14 residues. The CDR3 nucleotides are TGTGCCAGCAGCCCCCCGGTGAACACCGGGGAGCTGTTTTTT. It yields the protein CASSPPVNTGELFF.

V gene TRBV30 combines with J gene TRBJ1-1; D call uncertain. CDR1 is GTSNPN and CDR2 is SVGIG in the germline V gene (reference sequence). The CDR3 runs to 15 residues. The V end was cut by 5 bases, the J end by 0 bases, with 16 bases between. The CDR3 is CAWCAGLHMNTEAFF. DNA for the CDR3: TGTGCCTGGTGTGCGGGTCTTCATATGAACACTGAAGCTTTCTTT.

The sample holds one count of this clone. This chain links TRBV5-6 with TRBJ2-3; D possibly corresponds to TRBD2 (5 bases). The germline V gene encodes CDR1 SGHDT and CDR2 YYEEEE. V was pared by 4 bases and J by 0 bases, with 12 bases between. CDR3 length: 15 residues. The CDR3 protein is CASSTSTISTDTQYF. The CDR3, as DNA: TGTGCCAGCAGCACGTCGACTATCAGCACAGATACGCAGTATTTT.

This clone is a singleton in its sample. Germline and junction disagree at one end, which may indicate a read error. The chain carries TRBV7-7 and TRBJ2-6, with D perhaps TRBD1 (6 bases). CDR1 SSHAT and CDR2 FNYEAQ come from the germline V gene (reference sequence). The CDR3 has 18 residues. CDR3 coding DNA: TGTGCTAGCAGCTCCGTCCCGGGACAAGTCGGGGGGGCCAACGTCCTGACTTTC. Its protein is CASSSVPGQVGGANVLTF.

J is TRBJ2-1 and V is TRBV7-2; 8 nucleotides line up with TRBD2. V lost 5 bases and J lost 5; bases outside the gene matches: 11. Germline V gene lookup returns CDR1 SGHTA and CDR2 FQGNSA. The CDR3 spans 16 residues. The CDR3 is CASSPRPAGAHNEQFF. Written as DNA, the CDR3 is TGTGCCAGCAGCCCCCGCCCAGCGGGGGCACACAATGAGCAGTTCTTC.

The rearrangement links TRBV9 to TRBJ1-5; the D is unclear. The CDR3 runs 14 residues. CDR1 is SGDLS and CDR2 is YYNGEE in the germline V gene. Trimming removed 0 bases from V and 3 bases from J, with 7 bases in between. CDR3 DNA: TGTGCCAGCAGCGTAGGAACACCCAATCAGCCCCAGCATTTT. Protein: CASSVGTPNQPQHF.

V is TRBV3-1 (or the pseudogene TRBV3-2) and J is TRBJ2-7; 8 nucleotides align to TRBD2. This CDR3 is built from 15 residues. Germline CDR1 LGHDT, CDR2 YNNKEL (reference sequence). The V and J ends lost 3 bases and 4 bases, in that order; junction bases with no gene match: 8. The CDR3 region is CASSQERASGYEQYF. Written as DNA, the CDR3 is TGTGCCAGCAGCCAGGAGAGGGCTAGCGGGTACGAGCAGTACTTC.

V usage is TRBV5-4 and J usage is TRBJ1-6; 8 nucleotides line up with TRBD1. Germline CDR1 and CDR2: SGHNT and YYREEE (reference sequence). This CDR3 has 14 residues. The V segment lost 0 bases and the J segment 9 bases; nucleotides outside the gene matches: 2. CDR3 DNA sequence: TGTGCCAGCAGCTTGGAACAGGGGGTTTCACCCCTCCACTTT. This codes for CASSLEQGVSPLHF. The full variable domain, completed using reference TRBV5-4 and TRBJ1-6, is ETGVTQSPTHLIKTRGQQVTLRCSSQSGHNTVSWYQQALGQGPQFIFQYYREEENGRGNFPPRFSGLQFPNYSSELNVNALELDDSALYLCASSLEQGVSPLHFGNGTRLTVT.

This chain joins TRBV2 and TRBJ1-2; TRBD1 might be the D (5 bases). V shed 8 bases and J shed 4 bases, with 17 bases lying between them. The length of the CDR3 is 14 residues. Germline CDR1 SNHLY, CDR2 FYNNEI. CDR3 amino acids: CASSISDSGYGYTF. Written as DNA, the CDR3 is TGTGCCAGCTCTATCTCCGACAGTGGCTATGGCTACACCTTC.

The chain couples TRBV19 to TRBJ1-5, with a weak D call TRBD1 (5 bases). The germline gives CDR1 LNHDA, CDR2 SQIVND (reference sequence). This CDR3 is 14 amino acids long. V lost 4 bases, J lost 0 bases, and 7 bases lay in between. The DNA of the CDR3 is TGTGCCAGTAGTAACAGGCGTAGCAATCAGCCCCAGCATTTT. Protein sequence: CASSNRRSNQPQHF.

The rearrangement uses TRBV3-1 (or the pseudogene TRBV3-2) and TRBJ1-5, with 9 bases lining up with TRBD1. With 3 bases clipped from V and 4 bases from J, the junction kept 1 base outside the gene matches. Germline lookup yields CDR1 LGHDT and CDR2 YNNKEL (reference sequence). There are 14 residues in the CDR3. The DNA of the CDR3 is TGTGCCAGCAGCCAGGGGACAGGGAATCAGCCCCAGCATTTT. Translating gives CASSQGTGNQPQHF.

CDR3 sequence reads: CASSLAEQPQHF. In nucleotides, the CDR3 is TGTGCCAGCAGCTTGGCGGAACAGCCCCAGCATTTT. The rearrangement uses TRBV7-9 and TRBJ1-5; no reliable D call. Germline CDR1 and CDR2: SEHNR and FQNEAQ (reference sequence). The length of the CDR3 is 12 residues. The V gene lost 3 bases and the J gene lost 7 bases, with 7 bases spanning the gap.

The chain combines TRBV30 with TRBJ2-4; the D gene is possibly TRBD1 (8 bases). Trimming took off 0 bases at V and 5 bases at J, with 11 bases between the two ends. The germline CDR1 and CDR2 sequences are GTSNPN and SVGIG (reference sequence). The CDR3 length is 14 residues. The CDR3 loop is CAWSVQGGQNIQYF. The CDR3 bases are TGTGCCTGGAGTGTACAGGGGGGGCAAAACATTCAGTACTTC.

This chain connects TRBV6-5 to TRBJ1-2, with TRBD1 identical over 10 bases. The CDR3 contains 13 residues. The ends lost 9 bases at V and 5 bases at J; junction bases unmatched: 6. Germline V lookup: CDR1 MNHEY, CDR2 SVGAGI. The chain's CDR3 is CASISGQGYGYTF. The CDR3 nucleotides are TGTGCCAGTATTTCGGGACAGGGGTATGGCTACACCTTC.

V usage is TRBV4-3 and J usage is TRBJ1-4, with 9 nucleotides matching TRBD1. The V segment lost 4 bases and the J segment 7 bases; nucleotides outside the gene matches: 10. The CDR3 is made up of 16 amino acids. Germline lookup yields CDR1 LGHNA and CDR2 YSLEER. The chain's CDR3 is CASSLRTGTGSEKLFF. CDR3 nucleotide sequence: TGCGCCAGCAGCCTAAGAACAGGGACAGGGAGTGAAAAACTGTTTTTT.

This clone was detected once. The chain has TRBV7-9 and TRBJ2-1; unclear D gene. The germline CDR1 and CDR2 sequences are SEHNR and FQNEAQ (reference sequence). The V gene lost 5 bases and the J gene lost 7 bases, with 6 bases spanning the gap. CDR3 length: 11 amino acids. CDR3 DNA: TGTGCCAGCAGCCCTACTAATGAGCAGTTCTTC. Protein sequence: CASSPTNEQFF.

The genes are TRBV28 and TRBJ2-1, with 7 positions matching TRBD2. Germline V gene data show CDR1 as MDHEN and CDR2 as SYDVKM. Losses at the gene ends were 5 bases for V and 7 bases for J; bases not matched to a gene: 14. The CDR3 runs 16 residues. The DNA of the CDR3 is TGTGCCAGCAGTAATAGACTAGCAACAGGCCTAAATGAGCAGTTCTTC. It encodes CASSNRLATGLNEQFF.

A single count supports this clone. The chain uses TRBV11-2 and TRBJ2-7, with 8 nucleotides matching TRBD2. After removal of 4 bases from V and 6 bases from J, the junction contained 14 bases not matched to a gene. The germline CDR1 and CDR2 sequences are SGHAT and FQNNGV. The CDR3 is 16 residues long. The CDR3 DNA reads TGTGCCAGCAGCTCTAAGCCCGGGACTAGATTTCTCGAGCAGTACTTC. Encoded protein: CASSSKPGTRFLEQYF.